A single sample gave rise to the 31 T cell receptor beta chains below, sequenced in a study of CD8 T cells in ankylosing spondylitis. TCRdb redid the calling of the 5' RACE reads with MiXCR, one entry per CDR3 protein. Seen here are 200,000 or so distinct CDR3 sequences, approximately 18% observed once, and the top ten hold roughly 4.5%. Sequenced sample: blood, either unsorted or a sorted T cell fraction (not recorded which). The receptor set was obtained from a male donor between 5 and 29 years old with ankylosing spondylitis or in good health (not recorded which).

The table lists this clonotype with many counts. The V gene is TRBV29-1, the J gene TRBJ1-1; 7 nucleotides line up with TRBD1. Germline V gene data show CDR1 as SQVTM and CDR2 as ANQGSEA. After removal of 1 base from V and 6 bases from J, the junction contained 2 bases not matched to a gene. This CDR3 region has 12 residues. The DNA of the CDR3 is TGCAGCGTTGAAGTTGGGACAGCTGAAGCTTTCTTT. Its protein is CSVEVGTAEAFF.

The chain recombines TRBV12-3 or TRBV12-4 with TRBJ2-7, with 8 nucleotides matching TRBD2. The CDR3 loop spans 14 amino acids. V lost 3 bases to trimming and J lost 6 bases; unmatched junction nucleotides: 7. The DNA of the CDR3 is TGTGCCAGCAGTTTTGCGGGAGGAGCAGCCGAGCAGTACTTC. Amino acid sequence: CASSFAGGAAEQYF.

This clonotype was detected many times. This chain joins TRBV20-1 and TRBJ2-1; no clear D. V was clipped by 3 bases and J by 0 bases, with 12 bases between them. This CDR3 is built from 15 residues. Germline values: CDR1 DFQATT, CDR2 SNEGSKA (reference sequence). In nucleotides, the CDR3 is TGCAGTGCTAGTCCGGTGGCGGACTCCTACAATGAGCAGTTCTTC. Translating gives CSASPVADSYNEQFF.

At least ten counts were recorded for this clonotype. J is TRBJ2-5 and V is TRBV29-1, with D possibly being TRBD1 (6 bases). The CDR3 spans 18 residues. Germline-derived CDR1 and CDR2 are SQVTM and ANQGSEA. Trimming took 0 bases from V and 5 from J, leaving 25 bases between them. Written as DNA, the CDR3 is TGCAGCGTTGAAGATCCACTTCGCTACAGGGCTTGGAGGGAGACCCAGTACTTC. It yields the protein CSVEDPLRYRAWRETQYF. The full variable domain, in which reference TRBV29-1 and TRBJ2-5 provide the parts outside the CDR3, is SAVISQKPSRDICQRGTSLTIQCQVDSQVTMMFWYRQQPGQSLTLIATANQGSEATYESGFVIDKFPISRPNLTFSTLTVSNMSPEDSSIYLCSVEDPLRYRAWRETQYFGPGTRLLVL.

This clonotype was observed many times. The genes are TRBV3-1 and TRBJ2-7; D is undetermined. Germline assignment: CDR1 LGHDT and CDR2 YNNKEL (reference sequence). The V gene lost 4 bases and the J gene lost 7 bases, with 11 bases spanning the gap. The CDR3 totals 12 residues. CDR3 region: CASSPGLREQYF. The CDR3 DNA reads TGTGCCAGCAGCCCGGGTCTTAGGGAGCAGTACTTC.

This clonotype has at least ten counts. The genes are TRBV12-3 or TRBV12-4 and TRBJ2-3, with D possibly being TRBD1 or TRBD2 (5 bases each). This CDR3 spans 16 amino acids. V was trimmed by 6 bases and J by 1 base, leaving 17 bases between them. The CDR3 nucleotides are TGTGCCAGCAGCCCGGAGCAGGGAGTGGGCACAGATACGCAGTATTTT. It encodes CASSPEQGVGTDTQYF.

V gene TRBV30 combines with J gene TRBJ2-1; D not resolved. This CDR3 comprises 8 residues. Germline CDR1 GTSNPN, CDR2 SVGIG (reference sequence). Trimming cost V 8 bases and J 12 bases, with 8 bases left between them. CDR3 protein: CAAGGQFF. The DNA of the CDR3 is TGTGCCGCCGGTGGGCAGTTCTTC.

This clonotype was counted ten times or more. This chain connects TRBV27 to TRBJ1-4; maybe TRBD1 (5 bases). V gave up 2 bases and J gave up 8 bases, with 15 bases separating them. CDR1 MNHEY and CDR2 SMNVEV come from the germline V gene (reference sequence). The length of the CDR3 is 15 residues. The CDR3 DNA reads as TGTGCCAGCAGTTTAAGTGGACAAAAAAGGGAAAAACTGTTTTTT. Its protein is CASSLSGQKREKLFF.

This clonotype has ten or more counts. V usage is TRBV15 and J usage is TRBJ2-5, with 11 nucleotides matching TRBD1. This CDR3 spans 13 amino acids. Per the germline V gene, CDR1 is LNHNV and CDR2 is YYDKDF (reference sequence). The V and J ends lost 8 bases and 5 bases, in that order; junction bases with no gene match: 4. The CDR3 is CATSGTGGETQYF. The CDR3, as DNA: TGTGCCACCTCGGGGACAGGGGGTGAGACCCAGTACTTC.

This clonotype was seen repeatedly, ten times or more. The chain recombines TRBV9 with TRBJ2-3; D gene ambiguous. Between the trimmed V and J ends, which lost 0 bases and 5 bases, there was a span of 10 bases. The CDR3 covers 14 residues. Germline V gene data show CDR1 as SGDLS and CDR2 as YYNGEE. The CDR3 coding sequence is TGTGCCAGCAGCGTAGGGGTAGGAAGAGATACGCAGTATTTT. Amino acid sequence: CASSVGVGRDTQYF.

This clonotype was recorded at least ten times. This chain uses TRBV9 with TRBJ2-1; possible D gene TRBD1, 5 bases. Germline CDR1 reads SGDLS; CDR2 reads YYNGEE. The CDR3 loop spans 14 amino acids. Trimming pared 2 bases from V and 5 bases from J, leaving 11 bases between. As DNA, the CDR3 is TGTGCCAGCAGCGTGTTGACAGTTAACAATGAGCAGTTCTTC. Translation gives CASSVLTVNNEQFF.

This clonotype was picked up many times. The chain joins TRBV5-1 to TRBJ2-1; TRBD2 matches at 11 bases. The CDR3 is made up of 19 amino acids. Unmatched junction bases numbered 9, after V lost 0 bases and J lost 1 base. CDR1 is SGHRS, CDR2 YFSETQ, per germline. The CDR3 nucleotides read TGCGCCAGCAGCTTGGGGGATCCCACTAGCGGGAGTTCCTACAATGAGCAGTTCTTC. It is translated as CASSLGDPTSGSSYNEQFF.

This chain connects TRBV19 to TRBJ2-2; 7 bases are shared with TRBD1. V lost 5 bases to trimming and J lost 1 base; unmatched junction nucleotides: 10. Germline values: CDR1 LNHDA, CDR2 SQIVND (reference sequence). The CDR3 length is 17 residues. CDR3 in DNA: TGTGCCAGTAGTCTGGCGCCGGGACAGATGAACACCGGGGAGCTGTTTTTT. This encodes CASSLAPGQMNTGELFF. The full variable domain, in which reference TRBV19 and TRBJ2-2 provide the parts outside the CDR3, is DGGITQSPKYLFRKEGQNVTLSCEQNLNHDAMYWYRQDPGQGLRLIYYSQIVNDFQKGDIAEGYSVSREKKESFPLTVTSAQKNPTAFYLCASSLAPGQMNTGELFFGEGSRLTVL.

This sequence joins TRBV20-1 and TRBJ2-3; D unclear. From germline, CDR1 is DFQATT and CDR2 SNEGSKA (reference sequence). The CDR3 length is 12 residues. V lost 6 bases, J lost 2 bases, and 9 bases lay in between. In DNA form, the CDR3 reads TGCAGTGCCACCGACCCCACAGATACGCAGTATTTT. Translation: CSATDPTDTQYF.

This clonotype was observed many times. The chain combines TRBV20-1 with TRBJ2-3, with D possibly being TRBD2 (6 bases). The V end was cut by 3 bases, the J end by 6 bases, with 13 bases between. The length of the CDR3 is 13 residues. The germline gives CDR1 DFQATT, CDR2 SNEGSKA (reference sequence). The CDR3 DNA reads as TGCAGTGCTAGTGTCGGGAGAGGGGATACGCAGTATTTT. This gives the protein CSASVGRGDTQYF.

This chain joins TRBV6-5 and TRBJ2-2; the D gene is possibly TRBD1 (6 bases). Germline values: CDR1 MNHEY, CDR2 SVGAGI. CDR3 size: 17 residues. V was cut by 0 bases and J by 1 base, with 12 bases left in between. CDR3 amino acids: CASSYSLGQMNTGELFF. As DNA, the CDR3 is TGTGCCAGCAGTTACTCCCTTGGACAGATGAACACCGGGGAGCTGTTTTTT.

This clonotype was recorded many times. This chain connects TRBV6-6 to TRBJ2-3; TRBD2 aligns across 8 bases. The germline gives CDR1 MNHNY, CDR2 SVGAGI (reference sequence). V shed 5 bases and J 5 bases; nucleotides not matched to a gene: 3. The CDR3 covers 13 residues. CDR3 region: CASSKRELDTQYF. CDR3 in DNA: TGTGCCAGCAGTAAGCGGGAGCTAGATACGCAGTATTTT.

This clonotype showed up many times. The CDR3 DNA sequence: TGTGCCACCAGCAGAGGCCAGGGGGCGAGCAATGAGCAGTTCTTC. Translated, it gives CATSRGQGASNEQFF. J is TRBJ2-1 and V is TRBV15, with 8 bases lining up with TRBD1. With V trimmed by 1 base and J by 6 bases, 5 bases remained unmatched. The CDR3 is 15 amino acids. CDR1 and CDR2 from the germline V gene are LNHNV and YYDKDF (reference sequence).

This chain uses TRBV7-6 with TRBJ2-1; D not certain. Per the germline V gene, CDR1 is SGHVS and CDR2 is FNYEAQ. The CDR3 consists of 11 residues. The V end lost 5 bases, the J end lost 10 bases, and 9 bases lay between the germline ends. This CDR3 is CASSPNREQFF. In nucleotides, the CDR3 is TGTGCCAGCAGCCCCAACCGGGAGCAGTTCTTC. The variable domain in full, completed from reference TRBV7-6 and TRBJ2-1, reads GAGVSQSPRYKVTKRGQDVALRCDPISGHVSLYWYRQALGQGPEFLTYFNYEAQQDKSGLPNDRFSAERPEGSISTLTIQRTEQRDSAMYRCASSPNREQFFGPGTRLTVL.

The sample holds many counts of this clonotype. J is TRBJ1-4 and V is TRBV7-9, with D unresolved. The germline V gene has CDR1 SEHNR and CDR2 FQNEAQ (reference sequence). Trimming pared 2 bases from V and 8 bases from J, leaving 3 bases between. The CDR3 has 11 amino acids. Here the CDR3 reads CASSLFEKLFF. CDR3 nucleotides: TGTGCCAGCAGCTTATTCGAAAAACTGTTTTTT.

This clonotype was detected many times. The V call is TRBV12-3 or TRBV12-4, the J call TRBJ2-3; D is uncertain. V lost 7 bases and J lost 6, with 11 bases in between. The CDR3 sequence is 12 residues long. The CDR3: CASTRTGDTQYF. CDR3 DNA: TGTGCCAGCACCAGGACCGGGGATACGCAGTATTTT.

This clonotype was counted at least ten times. The DNA for the CDR3 is TGTGCCAGCAGCTTAACAACTTTCGGGAGCCTATACGAGCAGTACTTC. Amino acids: CASSLTTFGSLYEQYF. V is TRBV7-2 and J is TRBJ2-7; TRBD2 is a possible D gene (6 bases). Germline CDR1 and CDR2: SGHTA and FQGNSA. Trimming shortened V by 2 bases and J by 4 bases, and 18 bases separated the two germline ends. This CDR3 is built from 16 residues.

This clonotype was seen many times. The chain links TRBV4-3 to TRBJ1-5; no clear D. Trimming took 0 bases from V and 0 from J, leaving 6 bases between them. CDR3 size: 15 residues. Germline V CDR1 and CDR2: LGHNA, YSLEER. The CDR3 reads CASSQDTYSNQPQHF. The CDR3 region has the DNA TGCGCCAGCAGCCAAGATACGTATAGCAATCAGCCCCAGCATTTT.

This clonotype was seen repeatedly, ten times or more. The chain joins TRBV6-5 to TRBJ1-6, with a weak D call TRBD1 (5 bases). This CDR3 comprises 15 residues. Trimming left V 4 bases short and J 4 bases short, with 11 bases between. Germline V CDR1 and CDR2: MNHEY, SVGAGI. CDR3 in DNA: TGTGCCAGCAGTTTCAGACAGCAGTATAATTCACCCCTCCACTTT. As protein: CASSFRQQYNSPLHF.

Written as DNA, the CDR3 is TGCGCCAGCAGTGCCCGGAAGCGGGAGAGGGGCTACAATGAGCAGTTCTTC. It translates to CASSARKRERGYNEQFF. V and J are TRBV5-1 and TRBJ2-1; 8 bases map to TRBD2. The length of the CDR3 is 17 residues. Germline-derived CDR1 and CDR2 are SGHRS and YFSETQ. V lost 5 bases to trimming and J lost 3 bases; unmatched junction nucleotides: 13. The variable domain in full, completed from reference TRBV5-1 and TRBJ2-1, reads KAGVTQTPRYLIKTRGQQVTLSCSPISGHRSVSWYQQTPGQGLQFLFEYFSETQRNKGNFPGRFSGRQFSNSRSEMNVSTLELGDSALYLCASSARKRERGYNEQFFGPGTRLTVL.

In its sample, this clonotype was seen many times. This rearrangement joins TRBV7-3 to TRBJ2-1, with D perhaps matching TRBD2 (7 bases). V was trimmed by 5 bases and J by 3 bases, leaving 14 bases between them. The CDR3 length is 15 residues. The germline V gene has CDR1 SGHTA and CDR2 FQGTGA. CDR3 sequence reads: CASSRGRGGYNEQFF. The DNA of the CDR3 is TGTGCCAGCAGCCGCGGGAGAGGGGGCTACAATGAGCAGTTCTTC.

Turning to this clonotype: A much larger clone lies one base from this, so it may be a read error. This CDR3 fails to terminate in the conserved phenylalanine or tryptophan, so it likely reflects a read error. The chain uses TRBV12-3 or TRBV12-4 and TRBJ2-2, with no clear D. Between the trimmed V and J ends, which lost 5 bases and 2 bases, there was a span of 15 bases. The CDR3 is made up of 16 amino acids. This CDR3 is CASSKGPNLNTGELFC. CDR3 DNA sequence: TGTGCCAGCAGTAAGGGTCCTAATCTCAACACCGGGGAGCTGTTTTGT.

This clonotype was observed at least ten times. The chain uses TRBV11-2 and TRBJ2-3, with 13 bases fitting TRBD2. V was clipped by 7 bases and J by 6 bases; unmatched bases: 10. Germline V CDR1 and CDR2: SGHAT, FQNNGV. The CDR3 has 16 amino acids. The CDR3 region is CASTPRTSGSIDTQYF. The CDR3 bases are TGTGCCAGCACCCCCAGGACTAGCGGGAGTATCGATACGCAGTATTTT. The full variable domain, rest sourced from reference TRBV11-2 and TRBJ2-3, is EAGVAQSPRYKIIEKRQSVAFWCNPISGHATLYWYQQILGQGPKLLIQFQNNGVVDDSQLPKDRFSAERLKGVDSTLKIQPAKLEDSAVYLCASTPRTSGSIDTQYFGPGTRLTVL.

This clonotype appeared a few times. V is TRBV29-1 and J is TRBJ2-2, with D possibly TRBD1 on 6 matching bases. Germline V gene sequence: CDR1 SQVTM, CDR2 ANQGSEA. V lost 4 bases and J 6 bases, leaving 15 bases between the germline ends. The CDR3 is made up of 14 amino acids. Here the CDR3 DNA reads TGCAGCGTTGCTGTCCGACAGGATTCCGGGGAGCTGTTTTTT. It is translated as CSVAVRQDSGELFF.

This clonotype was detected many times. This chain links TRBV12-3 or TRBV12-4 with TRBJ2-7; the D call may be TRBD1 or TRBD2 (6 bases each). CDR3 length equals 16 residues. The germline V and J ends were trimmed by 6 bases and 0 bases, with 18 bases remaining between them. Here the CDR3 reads CASRARVADSSYEQYF. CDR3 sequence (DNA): TGTGCCAGCAGGGCAAGGGTAGCGGACAGCTCCTACGAGCAGTACTTC.

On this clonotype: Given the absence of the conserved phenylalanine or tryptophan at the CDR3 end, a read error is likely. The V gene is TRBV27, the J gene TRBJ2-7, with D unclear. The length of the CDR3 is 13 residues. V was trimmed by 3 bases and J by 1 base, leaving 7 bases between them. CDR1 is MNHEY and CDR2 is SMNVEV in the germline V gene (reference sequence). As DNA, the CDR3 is TGTGCCAGCAGTTTCGGACGGTCCTACGAGCAGTACATC. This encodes CASSFGRSYEQYI.